The 22 T cell receptor beta chains below all came from one sample that was sequenced in a study of CD8 T cells in ankylosing spondylitis (dated by TCRdb to between 2016 and 2019). What the authors observed across the whole study: Blood from ankylosing spondylitis patients appeared to be characterized by a TCR beta motif made up of about 8 highly homologous amino acid variants.

Library generation was performed with 5' RACE. The sequencer was an Illumina HiSeq 2500. The public sequencing data were trimmed at Q25 with fastp and processed into clonotypes with MiXCR by TCRdb, which kept only in-frame beta chains. Each entry is one CDR3 protein sequence, shown with its most common DNA and genes. This sample is represented by approximately 500,000 distinct CDR3 sequences; roughly an eighth of them were singletons. 6.8% of the sample is taken by the ten largest. Their target antigens are unknown. Material for sequencing was blood, either unsorted or a sorted T cell fraction (not recorded which). The receptor set was obtained from a male donor with ankylosing spondylitis.

There are a few counts of this clonotype. This rearrangement joins TRBV20-1 to TRBJ1-1; 9 nucleotides match TRBD1. The junction had 12 bases not matched to a gene; V was cut back by 5 bases and J by 8 bases. CDR3 length: 14 residues. From germline, CDR1 is DFQATT and CDR2 SNEGSKA (reference sequence). The CDR3 reads CSAGSGTGPPEAFF. The CDR3 DNA reads as TGCAGTGCTGGCTCCGGGACAGGGCCCCCCGAAGCTTTCTTT.

The genes are TRBV5-5 and TRBJ1-1, with D unresolved. There are 14 residues in the CDR3. V was shortened by 1 base and J by 1 base, with 8 bases between the two germline ends. Germline V gene data show CDR1 as SGHKS and CDR2 as YYEKEE (reference sequence). The CDR3 is CASSLQVRNTEAFF. The CDR3 DNA reads TGTGCCAGCAGCTTGCAGGTACGGAACACTGAAGCTTTCTTT.

This clonotype was seen a few times. The chain joins TRBV5-1 to TRBJ2-1; TRBD1 agrees at 8 bases. Germline V gives CDR1 SGHRS, CDR2 YFSETQ. Losses at the gene ends were 4 bases for V and 7 bases for J; bases not matched to a gene: 10. This CDR3 spans 15 amino acids. CDR3: CASSEDRGLENEQFF. As DNA, the CDR3 is TGCGCCAGCAGCGAAGACAGGGGTTTAGAGAATGAGCAGTTCTTC. The full variable domain, with the rest looked up from reference TRBV5-1 and TRBJ2-1, is KAGVTQTPRYLIKTRGQQVTLSCSPISGHRSVSWYQQTPGQGLQFLFEYFSETQRNKGNFPGRFSGRQFSNSRSEMNVSTLELGDSALYLCASSEDRGLENEQFFGPGTRLTVL.

This clonotype turned up a few times. V and J are TRBV19 and TRBJ1-1, with D perhaps TRBD1 (6 bases). Trimming removed 5 bases from V and 5 bases from J, with 15 bases in between. From germline, CDR1 is LNHDA and CDR2 SQIVND (reference sequence). The CDR3 is 14 amino acids. The CDR3 DNA follows: TGTGCCAGTAGTCGGACAGCAAGGTTTACTGAAGCTTTCTTT. Translating gives CASSRTARFTEAFF. Based on the CDR3 plus reference TRBV19 and TRBJ1-1, the full variable domain is DGGITQSPKYLFRKEGQNVTLSCEQNLNHDAMYWYRQDPGQGLRLIYYSQIVNDFQKGDIAEGYSVSREKKESFPLTVTSAQKNPTAFYLCASSRTARFTEAFFGQGTRLTVV.

This clonotype showed up just a few times. The genes are TRBV27 and TRBJ2-7, with unresolved D. Germline V CDR1 and CDR2: MNHEY, SMNVEV (reference sequence). CDR3 length equals 14 residues. The V gene lost 2 bases and the J gene lost 1 base, with 9 bases spanning the gap. CDR3 coding DNA: TGTGCCAGCAGTTTAGACGCGAGTTCCTACGAGCAGTACTTC. It yields the protein CASSLDASSYEQYF.

As DNA, the CDR3 is TGTGCCAGCTCACCACGCGCACAGGGTTGGGAGACCCAGTACTTC. Translation: CASSPRAQGWETQYF. This chain uses TRBV18 with TRBJ2-5, with a weak D call TRBD1 (6 bases). The V end lost 1 base, the J end lost 5 bases, and 14 bases lay between the germline ends. Germline V gives CDR1 KGHSH, CDR2 LQKENI. CDR3 length equals 15 residues. The full variable domain, in which reference TRBV18 and TRBJ2-5 provide the parts outside the CDR3, is NAGVMQNPRHLVRRRGQEARLRCSPMKGHSHVYWYRQLPEEGLKFMVYLQKENIIDESGMPKERFSAEFPKEGPSILRIQQVVRGDSAAYFCASSPRAQGWETQYFGPGTRLLVL.

This clonotype was picked up many times. The rearrangement links TRBV29-1 to TRBJ2-7; TRBD1 matches 7 bases. Germline V gives CDR1 SQVTM, CDR2 ANQGSEA. This CDR3 contains 14 residues. J was trimmed by 4 bases and V by 3 bases; bases with no gene match: 9. CDR3 in DNA: TGCAGCGTTGAGGTCGAGGGGGCGGTTTACGAGCAGTACGTC. Its translation: CSVEVEGAVYEQYV.

The table lists this clonotype with many counts. The gene calls are TRBV12-3 or TRBV12-4 and TRBJ2-2; D ambiguous. The CDR3 covers 11 residues. V dropped 4 bases and J dropped 8 bases, with 5 bases sitting between them. CDR3 sequence: CASSSGGELFF. The CDR3, as DNA: TGTGCCAGCAGTTCCGGGGGGGAGCTGTTTTTT.

V usage is TRBV6-2 or TRBV6-3 and J usage is TRBJ2-7; TRBD1 agrees at 11 bases. V shed 2 bases and J 0 bases; nucleotides not matched to a gene: 6. CDR1 and CDR2 (germline): MNHEY, SVGEGT. This CDR3 has 17 residues. The CDR3 is CASSYRTGGLVSYEQYF. For the CDR3, the DNA is TGTGCCAGCAGTTACAGGACAGGGGGCCTGGTCTCCTACGAGCAGTACTTC.

The sample holds a few counts of this clonotype. V usage is TRBV5-1 and J usage is TRBJ2-3; D is undetermined. CDR3 length: 15 residues. Deletions cut 0 bases from V and 0 bases from J, with 8 bases between. CDR1 and CDR2 from the germline V gene are SGHRS and YFSETQ. The CDR3 loop reads CASSLVSQSTDTQYF. The DNA for the CDR3 is TGCGCCAGCAGCTTGGTTAGTCAGAGCACAGATACGCAGTATTTT.

This clonotype was observed a handful of times. The gene calls are TRBV12-3 or TRBV12-4 and TRBJ1-6, with a tentative D call TRBD1 (5 bases). V shed 5 bases and J shed 6 bases, with 8 bases lying between them. The CDR3 extends over 13 amino acids. CDR3 sequence reads: CASSRGGNSPLHF. CDR3 coding DNA: TGTGCCAGCAGTAGGGGAGGTAATTCACCCCTCCACTTT.

J is TRBJ2-1 and V is TRBV5-6, with TRBD2 matching over 13 bases. In germline, CDR1 is SGHDT, CDR2 YYEEEE. The CDR3 has 15 residues. J gave up 8 bases and V 4 bases, and 6 bases lay outside the gene matches. The CDR3 DNA is TGTGCCAGCAGCCCACTAGCGGGAGGGAGAGATGAGCAGTTCTTC. Its protein product is CASSPLAGGRDEQFF.

The chain couples TRBV5-1 to TRBJ1-6; possibly TRBD1 for D (6 bases). The CDR3 extends over 14 amino acids. The V end lost 1 base, the J end lost 10 bases, and 12 bases lay between the germline ends. The germline CDR1 and CDR2 sequences are SGHRS and YFSETQ. The CDR3 region is CASSLFRQESPLHF. In DNA form, the CDR3 reads TGCGCCAGCAGCTTGTTCCGACAGGAGTCACCCCTCCACTTT.

V and J are TRBV12-3 or TRBV12-4 and TRBJ2-1; TRBD2 matches at 9 bases. This CDR3 region has 13 residues. The ends lost 6 bases at V and 6 bases at J; junction bases unmatched: 3. CDR3 region: CASRRGGGNEQFF. In nucleotides, the CDR3 is TGTGCCAGCAGGCGGGGGGGAGGCAATGAGCAGTTCTTC.

This clonotype showed up just a few times. V and J are TRBV2 and TRBJ2-5; unclear D gene. Germline V gene lookup returns CDR1 SNHLY and CDR2 FYNNEI. The V gene lost 5 bases and the J gene lost 5 bases, with 12 bases spanning the gap. The CDR3 loop spans 13 amino acids. The CDR3 loop reads CASSLRPIETQYF. For the CDR3, the DNA is TGTGCCAGCAGTCTTAGACCCATTGAGACCCAGTACTTC.

This clonotype appeared a few times. The rearrangement joins TRBV20-1 to TRBJ2-4, with a weak D call TRBD2 (7 bases). This CDR3 has 16 amino acids. The V end was cut by 3 bases, the J end by 6 bases, with 21 bases between. CDR1 is DFQATT and CDR2 is SNEGSKA in the germline V gene (reference sequence). The DNA for the CDR3 is TGCAGTGCTAGTATCGGGAGGAGTCGGGGGGCAAACATTCAGTACTTC. Amino acid sequence: CSASIGRSRGANIQYF.

This clonotype turned up a few times. The chain employs TRBV30 and TRBJ2-7; D ambiguous. This CDR3 contains 13 residues. Germline values: CDR1 GTSNPN, CDR2 SVGIG (reference sequence). Trimming stripped 5 bases from V and 6 bases from J, with 17 bases between. The CDR3 here is CAWATTGPAEQYF. DNA for the CDR3: TGTGCCTGGGCCACTACTGGGCCTGCCGAGCAGTACTTC.

There are a few counts of this clonotype. The chain is built from TRBV5-1 and TRBJ2-1; TRBD2 matches at 10 bases. The J segment lost 7 bases and the V segment lost 0 bases, leaving 4 bases of the junction unmatched. The CDR3 covers 15 residues. In germline, CDR1 is SGHRS, CDR2 YFSETQ. The CDR3 protein is CASSLETTSGNEQFF. In DNA form, the CDR3 reads TGCGCCAGCAGCTTGGAAACGACTAGCGGGAATGAGCAGTTCTTC.

This clonotype appeared a few times. The chain employs TRBV12-3 or TRBV12-4 and TRBJ2-7; no firm D call. V dropped 3 bases and J dropped 6 bases, with 9 bases sitting between them. The CDR3 is 12 amino acids. This CDR3 reads CASSFSAVEQYF. Written as DNA, the CDR3 is TGTGCCAGCAGTTTTTCGGCGGTCGAGCAGTACTTC.

The chain has TRBV11-2 and TRBJ1-1; possible D gene TRBD1, 6 bases. The germline gives CDR1 SGHAT, CDR2 FQNNGV. V shed 0 bases and J shed 5 bases, with 13 bases lying between them. The CDR3 spans 15 residues. The CDR3 protein is CASSLEGRGGTEAFF. In nucleotides, the CDR3 is TGTGCCAGCAGCTTAGAAGGCAGGGGAGGTACTGAAGCTTTCTTT.

In its sample, this clonotype was seen many times. V gene TRBV14 combines with J gene TRBJ2-1, with D possibly being TRBD2 (6 bases). The CDR3 runs 15 residues. Trimming stripped 0 bases from V and 8 bases from J, with 14 bases between. The V gene's germline CDR1 is SGHDN and CDR2 FVKESK. In nucleotides, the CDR3 is TGTGCCAGCAGCCAAGAGAATTTGGGGGGAGATGAGCAGTTCTTC. Residues: CASSQENLGGDEQFF.

This clonotype was detected only a few times. The V and J genes are TRBV12-3 or TRBV12-4 and TRBJ2-1; the D is unclear. V was trimmed by 5 bases and J by 4 bases, leaving 21 bases between them. The CDR3 totals 17 residues. CDR3: CASSPALVGNRYNEQFF. The CDR3 DNA reads as TGTGCCAGCAGTCCTGCTTTGGTGGGGAACCGATACAATGAGCAGTTCTTC.